This T cell receptor (beta chain) originates from a study of blood T cell repertoires in COVID-19. Across the study: Sites across the United States, Italy and Spain contributed samples from acute and convalescent COVID-19. PBMCs, B-cell-depleted T cells, or T cells were the source of the cDNA or gDNA that made up the material.

The CDR3 is 15 amino acids. Losses at the gene ends were 5 bases for V and 2 bases for J; bases not matched to a gene: 6. Germline V gives CDR1 MNHEY, CDR2 SVGAGI. Only a few counts were recorded for this clone. Original data processing: Quantification of nucleated cells was approximated via reference gene primer amplification. Measured with immunoSEQ multiplex PCR; TCRdb has only the in-frame clones, and not every one. From that table come the V and J calls and clone size; the DNA was used to work out D and trimming. Of more than 250,000 clones in the sample, about nine tenths were seen once. J is TRBJ1-5 and V is TRBV6-5; 7 bases are a match to TRBD1. This receptor was obtained from a man aged 45-65 years with active or convalescent COVID-19. Sequencing input: peripheral blood. For the CDR3, the DNA is TGTGCCAGCAGTACTACGACAGGGCGCAATCAGCCCCAGCATTTT. This codes for CASSTTTGRNQPQHF.